One T cell receptor beta chain is described in this entry. Its antigen is not known. The CDR3 has 15 amino acids. The V segment lost 1 base and the J segment 1 base; nucleotides outside the gene matches: 4. In germline, CDR1 is DFQATT, CDR2 SNEGSKA (reference sequence). With a J-beta primer mix and a sample-barcoded 5' primer, a second PCR ran roughly 6 to 11 cycles. TCRdb itself ran the 5' RACE reads through MiXCR, one entry per CDR3 protein. The sample lists approximately 880,000 distinct CDR3 sequences; 45% to 50% were seen once. These data originate in a study of blood T cells in healthy people across ages. Study summary: With template switching, about one barcoded beta molecule was captured per two T cells.

Study-wide findings and caveats: Not knowing donor CMV status may have confounded expanded clonotype changes. Naive T cell percentage showed a strong correlation with TCR beta diversity. It was held that the diversity estimates obtained from one million T cells were underestimates.

This sequence originates from a young man in good health. V gene TRBV20-1 combines with J gene TRBJ2-5, with 9 bases matching TRBD2. Sequencing used blood. The CDR3 coding sequence is TGCAGTGCTAGAGTCGCGGGGGGGTCCCAAGAGACCCAGTACTTC. Translating gives CSARVAGGSQETQYF.